This TCR beta chain was sequenced during a study of blood T cell repertoires in COVID-19. Study background: T cells, B-cell-depleted T cells, or PBMCs supplied cDNA or gDNA.

Those enrolled in Seattle joined during active infection and were followed longitudinally afterward. CDR1 is SGHRS, CDR2 YFSETQ, per germline. Trimming removed 0 bases from V and 0 bases from J; junction bases left unmatched: 2. This CDR3 has 16 residues. Some clones are missing from TCRdb's copy, which holds only in-frame ones; the method was immunoSEQ multiplex PCR. Of fewer than 400,000 clones listed, around nine tenths were seen once; the top ten hold less than 2%. V usage is TRBV5-1 and J usage is TRBJ2-3, with TRBD2 matching 9 bases. The specimen was peripheral blood. The origin of this receptor is a woman in her twenties or thirties with COVID-19, enrolled during active disease. The DNA of the CDR3 is TGCGCCAGCAGCTTGGGACTAGCGGCTAGCACAGATACGCAGTATTTT. This codes for CASSLGLAASTDTQYF.